Following are 8 T cell receptor beta chains from one sample sequenced in a study of T cells in Graves' hyperthyroidism and ophthalmopathy. TCR beta CDR3 sequences were amplified from RNA transcripts. TCR CDR3 underwent first-round RT-PCR with the HTBI primer set. MiXCR, applied by TCRdb to the multiplex PCR reads, yields one record per CDR3 protein. The sample includes approximately 640,000 distinct CDR3 sequences, 15% to 20% of them seen just once. Sequences were obtained from blood. The source of these receptors is a woman in her 30s with Graves' hyperthyroidism.

This chain links TRBV5-1 with TRBJ1-6; D gene ambiguous. V shed 2 bases and J shed 0 bases, with 9 bases lying between them. There are 16 residues in the CDR3. Per germline, CDR1 SGHRS and CDR2 YFSETQ. The CDR3 DNA follows: TGCGCCAGCAGCTTCATACCAAGCTCCTATAATTCACCCCTCCACTTT. Its protein is CASSFIPSSYNSPLHF.

This clonotype was detected ten times or more. The chain links TRBV11-2 to TRBJ1-5; D call uncertain. The germline V gene encodes CDR1 SGHAT and CDR2 FQNNGV. CDR3 length: 13 amino acids. V shed 2 bases and J shed 5 bases, with 7 bases lying between them. The CDR3 protein is CASSLMPHQPQHF. CDR3 nucleotides: TGTGCCAGCAGCTTAATGCCTCATCAGCCCCAGCATTTT.

This chain uses TRBV5-1 with TRBJ1-1; the D is unclear. The V and J ends lost 5 bases and 7 bases respectively, with 9 bases between them. The CDR3 runs to 11 residues. Germline-derived CDR1 and CDR2 are SGHRS and YFSETQ. Here the CDR3 DNA reads TGCGCCAGCAGTGGGTACAGTGAAGCTTTCTTT. Translating gives CASSGYSEAFF. The entire variable domain, with the rest obtained from reference TRBV5-1 and TRBJ1-1, is as follows: KAGVTQTPRYLIKTRGQQVTLSCSPISGHRSVSWYQQTPGQGLQFLFEYFSETQRNKGNFPGRFSGRQFSNSRSEMNVSTLELGDSALYLCASSGYSEAFFGQGTRLTVV.

At least ten counts were recorded for this clonotype. The chain is built from TRBV27 and TRBJ2-3; 8 nucleotides agree with TRBD2. Germline V gene data show CDR1 as MNHEY and CDR2 as SMNVEV (reference sequence). The CDR3 is 14 residues long. The junction had 9 bases not matched to a gene; V was cut back by 7 bases and J by 6 bases. The CDR3 loop is CASKIAGKKDTQYF. CDR3 DNA: TGTGCCAGCAAAATAGCGGGGAAGAAGGATACGCAGTATTTT.

This clonotype was found many times. The chain carries TRBV11-2 and TRBJ2-1; TRBD2 matches 13 bases. The germline CDR1 and CDR2 sequences are SGHAT and FQNNGV. V lost 3 bases, J lost 4 bases, and 3 bases stayed unmatched. The CDR3 totals 16 residues. The DNA of the CDR3 is TGTGCCAGCAGCTTTCGGACTAGCGGGAGTTACAATGAGCAGTTCTTC. It yields the protein CASSFRTSGSYNEQFF. The variable domain in full, with the rest retrieved from reference TRBV11-2 and TRBJ2-1, is EAGVAQSPRYKIIEKRQSVAFWCNPISGHATLYWYQQILGQGPKLLIQFQNNGVVDDSQLPKDRFSAERLKGVDSTLKIQPAKLEDSAVYLCASSFRTSGSYNEQFFGPGTRLTVL.

In this sample, this clonotype turned up many times. The chain links TRBV29-1 to TRBJ2-5; D call uncertain. There are 12 residues in the CDR3. Germline V CDR1 and CDR2: SQVTM, ANQGSEA. With 7 bases removed from V and 1 base from J, the gap between germline ends came to 10 bases. This CDR3 is CSADGFQETQYF. Written as DNA, the CDR3 is TGCAGCGCCGACGGGTTCCAAGAGACCCAGTACTTC. The full variable domain, its missing parts supplied by reference TRBV29-1 and TRBJ2-5, is SAVISQKPSRDICQRGTSLTIQCQVDSQVTMMFWYRQQPGQSLTLIATANQGSEATYESGFVIDKFPISRPNLTFSTLTVSNMSPEDSSIYLCSADGFQETQYFGPGTRLLVL.

This clonotype occurred many times. CDR3 loop: CSAGAEADSTDTQYF. DNA of the CDR3: TGCAGTGCTGGAGCCGAGGCAGATAGCACAGATACGCAGTATTTT. The chain recombines TRBV20-1 with TRBJ2-3; the D is unclear. Germline V gene lookup returns CDR1 DFQATT and CDR2 SNEGSKA (reference sequence). The CDR3 runs to 15 residues. V was cut by 5 bases and J by 0 bases, with 15 bases left in between.

As concerns this clonotype: One end of the junction does not line up with germline, which may come from a read error. The CDR3 loop is CSASPNYEQDF. DNA for the CDR3: TGCAGTGCCAGCCCTAACTACGAGCAGGACTTC. The J gene is TRBJ2-7, the V gene TRBV20-1; D gene unclear. Germline CDR1 reads DFQATT; CDR2 reads SNEGSKA (reference sequence). This CDR3 has 11 residues.